This is a list of T cell receptor beta chains from one sample in a study of T cells after posttransplantation cyclophosphamide. Produced via immunoSEQ multiplex PCR; TCRdb's table is partial and in-frame only. The sample shows around 39,000 clones, no singletons; the ten largest hold about 1.2%. Sequenced sample: PBMCs. The receptors come from a girl aged 5 to 17 in good health, CMV-negative, and a related stem cell transplant donor. Each CDR3 is given with its conserved first and last residue. The D gene is left open where the match is weak. For some rows the clone size is stated as once, few or many, or as a class when expanded; others skip it.

j_call clone_size d_call cdr3_length v_call cdr3_aa cdr3_nt
TRBJ2-2 many TRBD2 16 TRBV6-6 CASRTGAGERTGELFF TGTGCCAGCCGTACTGGGGCGGGGGAGAGGACCGGGGAGCTGTTTTTT
TRBJ1-1 many NA 15 TRBV6-6 CASSPPRQDNTEAFF TGTGCCAGCAGCCCCCCAAGACAGGACAACACTGAAGCTTTCTTT
TRBJ1-5 NA NA 18 TRBV28 CASSSGETIVVRNQPQHF TGTGCCAGCAGTTCAGGGGAGACAATAGTTGTGCGCAATCAGCCCCAGCATTTT
TRBJ1-1 many TRBD1 17 TRBV5-4 CASRPGTGGTPNTEAFF TGTGCCAGCAGACCTGGGACAGGGGGAACCCCGAACACTGAAGCTTTCTTT
TRBJ1-3 NA NA 14 TRBV9 CASSDRTYGNTIYF TGTGCCAGCAGCGATAGGACTTATGGAAACACCATATATTTT
TRBJ2-7 many TRBD1 16 TRBV27 CASSPLFPGQNHEQYF TGTGCCAGCAGTCCCCTCTTCCCGGGACAGAACCACGAGCAGTACTTC
TRBJ2-1 few TRBD2 15 TRBV9 CASSGASGRDNEQFF TGTGCCAGCAGCGGCGCTAGCGGGAGAGACAATGAGCAGTTCTTC
TRBJ2-6 many NA 14 TRBV27 CASSSRSGANVLTF TGTGCCAGCAGTTCCCGGTCTGGGGCCAACGTCCTGACTTTC
TRBJ1-5 many NA 11 TRBV2 CASRGGQPQHF TGTGCCAGCAGGGGGGGGCAGCCCCAGCATTTT
TRBJ2-5 NA TRBD1 12 TRBV30 CAYGTGGQTQYF TGTGCATATGGGACAGGGGGACAGACCCAGTACTTC
TRBJ2-2 NA NA 14 TRBV4-1 CASSHRVSTGELFF TGCGCCAGCAGCCACAGGGTGAGCACCGGGGAGCTGTTTTTT
TRBJ1-5 many NA 15 TRBV28 CASSLATPSNQPQHF TGTGCCAGCAGTTTGGCGACACCGAGCAATCAGCCCCAGCATTTT
TRBJ2-1 few NA 15 TRBV7-8 CASSLDGRSYNEQFF TGTGCCAGCAGCTTAGACGGGAGATCCTACAATGAGCAGTTCTTC
TRBJ1-1 few NA 14 TRBV7-9 CASSFDILAREAFF TGTGCCAGCAGCTTCGATATATTAGCCCGCGAAGCTTTCTTT
TRBJ1-1 many NA 15 TRBV6-5 CASSYSADLNTEAFF TGTGCCAGCAGTTACTCGGCAGATTTGAACACTGAAGCTTTCTTT
TRBJ1-3 many TRBD1 15 TRBV6-1 CASTTDRGRGNTIYF TGTGCCAGCACTACGGACAGGGGGCGCGGAAACACCATATATTTT
TRBJ2-7 NA NA 16 TRBV9 CASSVSGGTGSHEQHF TGTGCCAGCAGCGTAAGCGGGGGGACAGGATCGCACGAGCAGCACTTC
TRBJ2-3 few TRBD2 14 TRBV6-5 CASRSGVSTDTQYF TGTGCCAGCCGAAGCGGGGTTAGCACAGATACGCAGTATTTT
TRBJ2-7 many NA 14 TRBV10-2 CASSLQGPSYEQYF TGCGCCAGCAGCCTACAGGGTCCCTCCTACGAGCAGTACTTC
TRBJ1-5 many NA 16 TRBV19 CASSIDSARTNQPQHF TGTGCCAGTAGTATAGATTCGGCACGGACAAATCAGCCCCAGCATTTT
TRBJ1-2 many TRBD1 14 TRBV5-4 CASRRDRVDYGYTF TGTGCCAGCAGGAGAGACAGGGTAGACTACGGCTACACCTTC
TRBJ2-7 few TRBD2 14 TRBV13 CASSLGGRMYEQYF TGTGCCAGCAGCTTGGGGGGGAGAATGTACGAGCAGTACTTC
TRBJ2-2 few NA 17 TRBV7-9 CASSDTPGALNTGELFF TGTGCCAGCAGCGATACTCCAGGGGCCCTCAACACCGGGGAGCTGTTTTTT
TRBJ2-4 NA TRBD2 15 TRBV28 CASSLPRGGGNIQYF TGTGCCAGCAGTCTCCCGCGGGGGGGCGGAAACATTCAGTACTTC
TRBJ1-4 few TRBD1 15 TRBV27 CASSLVGQADEKLFF TGTGCCAGCAGTTTAGTGGGACAGGCCGATGAAAAACTGTTTTTT
TRBJ1-5 many TRBD1 14 TRBV2 CASGQGRSNQPQHF TGTGCCAGCGGACAGGGGAGGAGCAATCAGCCCCAGCATTTT
TRBJ2-1 many TRBD2 19 TRBV28 CASSPSGLAGERHYNEQFF TGTGCCAGCAGCCCTTCGGGACTAGCGGGAGAAAGACACTACAATGAGCAGTTCTTC
TRBJ2-7 few NA 17 TRBV28 CASTPRDPGTFLYEQYF TGTGCCAGCACACCGAGGGACCCCGGGACTTTCCTCTACGAGCAGTACTTC
TRBJ1-5 few NA 14 TRBV7-2 CASSLGVRGQPQHF TGTGCCAGCAGCTTGGGGGTTAGGGGGCAGCCCCAGCATTTT
TRBJ2-1 many TRBD2 14 TRBV7-2 CASSYGLAGNEQFF TGTGCCAGCAGCTATGGACTAGCGGGTAATGAGCAGTTCTTC
TRBJ2-1 few TRBD1 18 TRBV7-2 CASRLTPLRDRSYNEQFF TGTGCCAGCAGGTTGACCCCTCTCCGGGACAGGAGTTACAATGAGCAGTTCTTC
TRBJ2-7 few NA 11 TRBV20-1 CSARGGYEQYF TGCAGTGCTAGAGGCGGCTACGAGCAGTACTTC
TRBJ2-2 many NA 15 TRBV11-3 CASSRTGLSAGELFF TGTGCCAGCAGCCGCACAGGGTTATCGGCCGGGGAGCTGTTTTTT
TRBJ2-7 many NA 14 TRBV19 CASSTAGHSYEQYF TGTGCCAGTAGTACAGCGGGACACTCCTACGAGCAGTACTTC
TRBJ2-7 many TRBD1 15 TRBV7-9 CASSLAGQGSYEQYF TGTGCCAGCAGCTTAGCCGGACAGGGCTCCTACGAGCAGTACTTC
TRBJ2-2 many NA 15 TRBV7-2 CASSLVRAQTGELFF TGTGCCAGCAGCTTAGTCAGGGCGCAAACCGGGGAGCTGTTTTTT
TRBJ1-1 many NA 14 TRBV7-9 CASSWTVASTEAFF TGTGCCAGCAGCTGGACAGTTGCTAGCACTGAAGCTTTCTTT
TRBJ2-7 many NA 13 TRBV10-2 CASASGESYEQYF TGCGCCAGCGCATCGGGGGAAAGCTACGAGCAGTACTTC
TRBJ2-1 few TRBD1 18 TRBV6-1 CASSEALVLGQGNNEQFF TGTGCCAGCAGTGAAGCGCTTGTTCTCGGACAGGGGAACAATGAGCAGTTCTTC
TRBJ2-5 few TRBD1 13 TRBV5-4 CASSWDREETQYF TGTGCCAGCAGCTGGGACAGGGAAGAGACCCAGTACTTC
TRBJ2-2 NA NA 15 TRBV10-1 CASSDSGLNTGEPFF TGCGCCAGCAGTGACAGCGGACTGAACACCGGGGAGCCGTTTTTT
TRBJ2-6 few NA 15 TRBV6-4 CASSPQSSGANVLTF TGTGCCAGCAGTCCACAGAGCTCTGGGGCCAACGTCCTGACTTTC
TRBJ2-5 few NA 16 TRBV9 CASSPSGGDYQETQYF TGTGCCAGCAGCCCTTCGGGGGGCGATTACCAAGAGACCCAGTACTTC